This TCR beta chain came from a study of prognosis after radiotherapy for stage I lung cancer (dated by TCRdb to 2020 to 2022). In the study overall: Between April 2018 and January 2019, around 19 stage I NSCLC patients were enrolled in Nanjing, China. Newly diagnosed primary stage I lung tumors were present in over twelve patients, and oligometastatic NSCLC after surgical resection of the primary tumor was present in roughly 5 patients. Every patient was deemed medically inoperable, 12 to 13 because of comorbidities and several because they refused surgery. The cohort comprised 10 to 15 men and roughly 6 women with a median age of roughly 75 years, ranging from roughly 53 to 84 years. Tumor histology was squamous cell carcinoma in 6 to 8 patients and adenocarcinoma in about a dozen. Using image-guided IMRT or VMAT, SBRT was delivered in 3 to 5 fractions at a biologically effective dose of at least 100 Gy. SBRT was not combined with any concurrent therapy in any patient. After SBRT, distant metastases developed in about 20% of the 19 patients at a median of approximately seven months, while the remaining 15 patients had no significant progression. Peripheral blood TCR beta repertoires were profiled in stage I NSCLC patients before and after stereotactic body radiotherapy, and the repertoires were related to distant failure. For each of the roughly 19 patients, one blood sample was taken before SBRT and one after, so the study sequenced about 38 samples in total. On the study overall, not on this receptor specifically: The study was limited by the small cohort and short follow-up, and independent validation of the study findings is required. No determination of tumor specificity was made for expanded TCR clones. None of the reported P values were adjusted for multiple comparisons. Post-SBRT Shannon entropy and its change from baseline were lower in patients who developed distant metastases; baseline Shannon entropy was not associated with metastases. TRBV and TRBJ usage frequencies reportedly varied with metastasis status, involving two V genes at baseline and several V and two J genes after SBRT. After SBRT, the count of unique TCR clones dropped from a median of about 10,000 beforehand to about 7,000 afterward (Wilcoxon paired P=0.011).

Two rounds of multiplex PCR on genomic DNA were used to amplify the TCR beta CDR3 region. The first PCR round used primers specific to each TRBV and TRBJ gene, and the primer sequences were filed in Chinese patent CN105087789A. Universal primers were used in the second round of PCR. The Roche High Pure PCR Template Preparation Kit was used to extract genomic DNA from frozen PBMCs. Libraries were sequenced paired-end with 151 bp reads on an Illumina HiSeq 3000. The authors processed their data as follows. CutAdapt was used to discard raw reads that did not contain the multiplex PCR primer sequences. High-quality paired reads were merged into contigs with PEAR. TRB V, D and J gene segments were assigned to each contig with MiXCR by alignment to reference sequences. CDR3 sequences were clustered by base quality and sequence similarity to remove sequencing errors. Shannon entropy, normalized by the natural log of the productive TCR sequence number, served as the measure of diversity. Clonality was computed as one minus the ratio of Shannon entropy to the natural log of the number of unique clonotypes. The Youden index of ROC curves was used to select progression-free survival cut-offs for repertoire metrics, and analyses were performed in R 3.5.3. TCRdb reworked the public reads: Q25 trimming with fastp, MiXCR clone assembly, productive beta chains retained. Each CDR3 protein gets just one entry, which takes the most common genes and DNA from the rows behind it. The V and J calls come from TCRdb's annotation, not from the publication. The sample contains 8,500 or so distinct CDR3 sequences, 60% to 65% of them found a single time. The top ten clonotypes cover 15% to 25% of the sample.

No patient had a history of other malignancies or prior chemotherapy or radiotherapy, and all had node-negative disease on CT and PET/CT. At each of two time points, roughly 6.5 milliliters of peripheral venous blood were collected in EDTA tubes. Ficoll-Paque Plus density-gradient centrifugation was used to isolate PBMCs. Right after collection, samples were placed at -80 degrees C and kept there until analysis. A remark on this clonotype: Its antigen is still unknown. Base qualities are not provided; no much larger clone lies one nucleotide away.

The germline V gene encodes CDR1 KGHDR and CDR2 SFDVKD. Taken from cysteine to phenylalanine, the CDR3 has 11 residues. Kept here is only the CDR3 DNA, which spans 33 bases and is read in frame from base 1. The V and J ends are trimmed by 6 bases and 9 bases, leaving 7 bases between them. The receptor was derived from a donor over 45 with non-small cell lung cancer. Source: PBMCs, taken before or after stereotactic body radiation therapy (not recorded which). The rearrangement combines TRBV24-1 with TRBJ2-2; the D gene assignment is ambiguous. The bases read TGTGCCACCAGTTTGTACAGGGAGCTGTTTTTT. Translated, it gives CATSLYRELFF.